These T cell receptor beta chains were read from a single sample in a study of cytomegalovirus exposure and HLA in healthy donors. Profiled with immunoSEQ multiplex PCR; TCRdb holds only in-frame clones, not every one. The table lists some 130,000 clones, 75% to 85% of them singletons, with under 3% in the top ten. The sample was PBMCs. The receptors were sampled from a man aged 30 to 45 in good health and CMV-seronegative. The CDR3 runs from the conserved cysteine through the conserved F or W. Each record gives: clone size, D gene, J gene, V gene, CDR3 DNA, CDR3 protein. D genes are given only for firm matches. Clone size appears in some rows only: once, few, many, or a class for an expanded clone.

. . TRBJ1-5 TRBV28 TGTGCCAGCAGTTCTAGACAGCACCGACTTAATAGCAATCAGCCCCAGCATTTT CASSSRQHRLNSNQPQHF
. TRBD1 TRBJ1-5 TRBV28 TGTGCCAGCAGCCGGGACAGGGGGACCAATCAGCCCCAGCATTTT CASSRDRGTNQPQHF
. TRBD1 TRBJ2-2 TRBV6-6 TGTGCCAGCACCGGGACAGCGAACACCGGGGAGCTGTTTTTT CASTGTANTGELFF
. TRBD1 TRBJ1-1 TRBV7-2 TGTGCCAGCAGTCACCGGACAGGGGTCACTGAAGCTTTCTTT CASSHRTGVTEAFF
. TRBD2 TRBJ2-7 TRBV10-2 TGCGCCAGCATGATACTAGCGGCCGGATCCTACGAGCAGTACTTC CASMILAAGSYEQYF
. TRBD2 TRBJ2-7 TRBV14 TGTGCCAGCAGCCAAGCGGTAGCGGGAGGCGAGCAGTACTTC CASSQAVAGGEQYF
. . TRBJ1-4 TRBV6-6 TGTGCCAGCAGTTACCCGTCAGGGTACAATGAAAAACTGTTTTTT CASSYPSGYNEKLFF
. . TRBJ2-3 TRBV10-1 TGCGCCAGCAGTGAGACCGCGGGACCCACAGATACGCAGTATTTT CASSETAGPTDTQYF
. . TRBJ2-1 TRBV27 TGTGCCAGCAGTTCGCTGGCAGGGGTCGATGAGCAGTTCTTC CASSSLAGVDEQFF
. TRBD1 TRBJ2-7 TRBV7-9 TGTGCCAGCAGCTCAAACAGGGGGGTCTACGAGCAGTACTTC CASSSNRGVYEQYF
. TRBD2 TRBJ2-3 TRBV5-4 TGTGCCAGCAGCGTCGGGACTAGCGGGATAGATACGCAGTATTTT CASSVGTSGIDTQYF
once TRBD2 TRBJ2-1 TRBV19 TGTGCCAGTAGTATTCGAGGTAGCGGGAACAATGAGCAGTTCTTC CASSIRGSGNNEQFF
. TRBD1 TRBJ1-3 TRBV14 TGTGCCAGCAGCCCTGGACAGGGCAACACCATATATTTT CASSPGQGNTIYF
. TRBD1 TRBJ2-7 TRBV4-1 TGCGCCAGCAGCCACGTTGACAGGGCCGAGCAGTACTTC CASSHVDRAEQYF
once . TRBJ2-7 TRBV10-2 TGCGCCAGCAGTCCGAGACCTTCAGGGTGGTCCTACGAGCAGTACTTC CASSPRPSGWSYEQYF
. . TRBJ2-7 TRBV29-1 TGCAGCGTTGCGGCAGGGGATAAGTACGAGCAGTACTTC CSVAAGDKYEQYF
. . TRBJ2-3 TRBV7-9 TGTGCCAGCGTTCGGGAAGATACGCAGTATTTT CASVREDTQYF
. . TRBJ1-5 TRBV6-5 TGTGCCAGCAGTTCAATTACCAGGGCGCCTTATCAGCCCCAGCATTTT CASSSITRAPYQPQHF
. . TRBJ1-2 TRBV30 TGTGCCTGGAGGCGGGGGGACTATGGCTACACCTTC CAWRRGDYGYTF
. TRBD2 TRBJ2-1 TRBV27 TGTGCCAGCAGTATAGCGGGAGGGCTAGGAAGCTCCTACAATGAGCAGTTCTTC CASSIAGGLGSSYNEQFF
. . TRBJ2-7 TRBV19 TGTGCCACCAAGGGAGGAGGCACCTACGAGCAGTACTTC CATKGGGTYEQYF
. . TRBJ2-7 TRBV27 TGTGCCAGCAGTCTGCAGGGGCAGGCCTACGAGCAGTACTTC CASSLQGQAYEQYF
once TRBD1 TRBJ2-1 TRBV7-3 TGTGCCAGCAGCCGTTTAAACGACCCCAGGACAGGGGGGGTCAATGAGCAGTTCTTC CASSRLNDPRTGGVNEQFF
. . TRBJ2-1 TRBV9 TGTGCCAGCAGTATTACCGGGAATGCAGCGAATGAGCAGTTCTTC CASSITGNAANEQFF
. . TRBJ2-3 TRBV7-2 TGTGCCAGCAGCTTAGGGAGCGGGAGCACAGATACGCAGTATTTT CASSLGSGSTDTQYF
. . TRBJ2-7 TRBV27 TGTGCCAGCAGTTTAGTGGCTTCGCTACCCGGGGGCGAGCAGTACTTC CASSLVASLPGGEQYF
once . TRBJ1-1 TRBV2 TGTGCCAGCAGTGAACTTCGGGCTTTCTTT CASSELRAFF
. . TRBJ2-7 TRBV6-5 TGTGCCAGCAGTTATCGGGGTTTTCTCCTCGAGCAGTACTTC CASSYRGFLLEQYF
few . TRBJ1-3 TRBV19 TGTGCCAGCAAAACAGGAAGCTCTGGAAACACCATATATTTT CASKTGSSGNTIYF
. TRBD2 TRBJ2-7 TRBV7-9 TGTGCCAGCAGCTCCCCCTGGGGTAGCGGGGGCGAGCAGTACTTC CASSSPWGSGGEQYF
. . TRBJ2-1 TRBV18 TGTGCCAGCTCGGCCACGAGTCACCCGTTGGGCGATGAGCAGTTCTTC CASSATSHPLGDEQFF
. TRBD2 TRBJ2-2 TRBV7-2 TGTGCCAGCAGCCCGGGACTAGCGGGAGCTGAGCGGGACACCGGGGAGCTGTTTTTT CASSPGLAGAERDTGELFF
. TRBD1 TRBJ2-6 TRBV4-2 TGTGCCAGCAGCCTCGGACAGGGGCCTGGGGCCAACGTCCTGACTTTC CASSLGQGPGANVLTF
. . TRBJ2-7 TRBV28 TGTGCCAGCGGGTTACAGCCCTACGAGCAGTACTTC CASGLQPYEQYF
. . TRBJ2-5 TRBV28 TGTGCCAGCACCTCAATTGAGGGCGTTCGGACCCAGTACTTC CASTSIEGVRTQYF
. TRBD1 TRBJ2-7 TRBV4-3 TGCGCCAGCAGCCGCCCGGACAGGACGAGCCTCCAGTGGTACTTC CASSRPDRTSLQWYF
. TRBD1 TRBJ2-7 TRBV12-5 TGTGCTAGTGTCCTCCCCGGACAGGGGGACCACGAGCAGTACTTC CASVLPGQGDHEQYF
. TRBD2 TRBJ2-7 TRBV10-3 TGTGCCATCAGTGGGTCTCGCGGGACTACCTACGAGCAGTACTTC CAISGSRGTTYEQYF
. TRBD1 TRBJ1-2 TRBV25-1 TGTGCCAGCAGTGACGGACAGGGATCAAACCATTTTTCCTACTTC CASSDGQGSNHFSYF
few . TRBJ1-1 TRBV5-1 TGCGCCAGCAGAGGAGGGGCAGATGAAGCTTTCTTT CASRGGADEAFF
. TRBD2 TRBJ2-7 TRBV5-1 TGCGCCAGCAGATCCGGGACTAGCGGGAGCGGTGGCTACGAGCAGTACTTC CASRSGTSGSGGYEQYF
. . TRBJ2-3 TRBV27 TGTGCCAGCAGTTTAACGGCAGATACGCAGTATTTT CASSLTADTQYF
. . TRBJ1-1 TRBV6-5 TGTGCCAGCAGTTACTCGGGGACACTTAACACTGAAGCTTTCTTT CASSYSGTLNTEAFF
. TRBD1 TRBJ1-5 TRBV10-2 TGCGCCAGCAGTGAAGGTCAGATTTCTGGGACAGCCCTCAATCAGCCCCAGCATTTT CASSEGQISGTALNQPQHF
few . TRBJ1-3 TRBV28 TGTGCCACCGAGCGCTCTGGAAACACCATATATTTT CATERSGNTIYF
. . TRBJ2-1 TRBV9 TGTGCCAGCAGCGTAGGGGCGCGGGAAGTACTTCGCTCCTACAATGAGCAGTTCTTC CASSVGAREVLRSYNEQFF
few TRBD1 TRBJ2-7 TRBV6-6 TGTGCCAGTCAGGGACAGGAGGTCTACGAGCAGTACTTC CASQGQEVYEQYF
. TRBD2 TRBJ2-3 TRBV19 TGTGCCAGTAGTATAGATCGAGGACTAGTTAGCACAGATACGCAGTATTTT CASSIDRGLVSTDTQYF
. TRBD1 TRBJ2-3 TRBV9 TGTGCCAGCAGCGGAACCAGGACAGGGGATCGGACAGATACGCAGTATTTT CASSGTRTGDRTDTQYF
. . TRBJ1-2 TRBV7-8 TGTGCCAGCAGCTTAGGGGGGGGTGGCTACACCTTC CASSLGGGGYTF
. . TRBJ1-3 TRBV27 TGTGCCAGCGGGGACACAGCGGGAAACACCATATATTTT CASGDTAGNTIYF
. TRBD2 TRBJ2-7 TRBV19 TGTGCCAGTAGTATTCTAGCGGGCGAGCAGTACTTC CASSILAGEQYF
. TRBD1 TRBJ2-7 TRBV25-1 TGTGCCAGCAGTGAATTAGGACAGGGATCCTACGAGCAGTACTTC CASSELGQGSYEQYF
few TRBD2 TRBJ2-7 TRBV19 TGTGCCAGTAGTCGGGGAGGGGAGCAGTACTTC CASSRGGEQYF
. TRBD2 TRBJ2-7 TRBV5-1 TGCGCCAGCAGCTTGGGAGGAATTGCGGGAGGGGCAGGCGAGCAGTACTTC CASSLGGIAGGAGEQYF